This T cell receptor (beta chain) was obtained from a study of blood T cell repertoires in COVID-19 (dated by TCRdb to about 2020). Background for the entire study: The collaborator samples originated in the United States, Italy and Spain and spanned the acute and convalescent phases of COVID-19. The sample metadata nearly always contained a de-identified subject ID, COVID-19 status, age in years and sex. Samples were obtained from the ongoing ImmuneRACE study (first 160 participants) and from 1,254 subjects provided by 6 global collaborators. A freely available public database, intended as a resource for researchers studying the immune response to SARS-CoV-2, is where the repertoires were released. The dataset comprised deeply sampled blood TCRbeta repertoires from subjects exposed to, actively infected with, or recovered from COVID-19. The material from the prospective study consisted of cDNA or gDNA derived from T cells, B-cell-depleted T cells, or PBMCs. Where available, HLA class I and class II types were taken from metadata supplied by the sample provider and were not determined by assay-based typing.

The investigation overall reported the following: The amount of clinical and demographic metadata varied by source and participant and was provided uncurated.

V trim: 4 bases; J trim: 7 bases; unmatched bases: 11. Looking up the germline V gene (reference sequence) yields CDR1 SGHNT and CDR2 YYREEE. The CDR3 holds 17 amino acids from the cysteine to the phenylalanine. The CDR3 DNA has 51 bases and is translated from base 1. TCRbeta CDR3 regions were amplified from genomic DNA using the immunoSEQ Assay, a bias-controlled multiplex PCR. Concerning the study's data processing: Nucleated cell counts per sample were estimated from amplification of reference gene primers within the assay. To quantify the absolute abundance of each unique TCRbeta CDR3 rearrangement, sequence reads were collapsed and filtered. For each sample, productive Simpson clonality was calculated as the square root of Simpson's diversity index across productive rearrangements. Imported from immuneACCESS, the table was reduced by TCRdb to in-frame sequences with V and J called. These copies leave out some clones; in studies compared against another copy, an unresolved V gene accounts for under half, and the cause of the remainder is not known. D and trimming were read from the DNA, whereas the V and J calls and clone size are those reported in that table. The sample table lists approximately 440,000 clones, about 87% of them with a count of one. The ten largest clones take up over 9.5% of the sample.

In Seattle, one collaborating source enrolled patients while the infection was active and tracked those patients longitudinally over the course of disease. Whole blood was collected in K2EDTA tubes by collaborating institutions according to the institutions' own protocols. For TCRbeta analysis, collaborators shipped samples in one of three forms: frozen whole blood, isolated PBMCs, or DNA extracted from either of those sample types. In the case of this clone: No cognate antigen has been identified for it. No base qualities exist here, and no much larger clone lies one base off it.

This clonotype originated in a woman between 45 and 60 years old with COVID-19, enrolled during active disease. The material sequenced was peripheral blood. This chain joins TRBV5-4 to TRBJ2-2; 12 bases in between match TRBD2. The DNA sequence is as follows: TGTGCCAGCAGCCCCCAGACTAGCGGGGGATTAGGCGGGGAGCTGTTTTTT. It is translated as CASSPQTSGGLGGELFF.